What follows is one TCR beta chain and its context. This sample is drawn from a study of blood T cell repertoires in COVID-19. Study-wide background: The origin of the acute and convalescent COVID-19 samples was the United States, Italy and Spain.

Under the authors' procedure: The assay estimated nucleated cells by amplifying reference gene primers. Sequenced by immunoSEQ multiplex PCR; TCRdb stores in-frame clones only, minus some. V, J and clone size are taken as reported in that table, and D and trimming were inferred from the DNA itself. The sample has some 120,000 clones, about 80% seen once. Germline lookup yields CDR1 SGDLS and CDR2 YYNGEE. The junction had 7 bases not matched to a gene; V was cut back by 0 bases and J by 7 bases. There are 16 residues in the CDR3. This rearrangement joins TRBV9 to TRBJ2-2; 9 bases are shared with TRBD1. This clonotype originated in a woman aged 50 to 65 with acute or convalescent COVID-19. The specimen was peripheral blood. The CDR3 sequence is CASSVGGQGIIGELFF. CDR3 coding DNA: TGTGCCAGCAGCGTAGGGGGACAGGGAATAATCGGGGAGCTGTTTTTT.